Shown below are 6 T cell receptor beta chains from a single sample sequenced in a study of CD8+ T cells in alopecia areata. RNA was isolated and reverse transcribed to cDNA, the sequencing template. Using immunoSEQ multiplex PCR, the repertoire was profiled, and TCRdb retains in-frame clones only, with some absent. Here the sample spans about 130,000 clones, 45% to 50% being singletons. Sequences were derived from CD8+ T cells sorted from blood, sampled at week 0. The receptors come from a human donor with alopecia areata.

V is TRBV5-1 and J is TRBJ2-1, with D hard to call. The germline V gene encodes CDR1 SGHRS and CDR2 YFSETQ. Deletions cut 0 bases from V and 6 bases from J, with 7 bases between. This CDR3 contains 13 residues. The CDR3 sequence is CASSLERGNEQFF. The DNA of the CDR3 is TGCGCCAGCAGCTTGGAGCGCGGCAATGAGCAGTTCTTC. Variable domain in full (rest from reference TRBV5-1 and TRBJ2-1): KAGVTQTPRYLIKTRGQQVTLSCSPISGHRSVSWYQQTPGQGLQFLFEYFSETQRNKGNFPGRFSGRQFSNSRSEMNVSTLELGDSALYLCASSLERGNEQFFGPGTRLTVL.

This chain joins TRBV5-1 and TRBJ2-1; 7 nucleotides match TRBD2. Germline V gene sequence: CDR1 SGHRS, CDR2 YFSETQ. The CDR3 covers 14 residues. V was pared by 2 bases and J by 7 bases, with 6 bases of the junction left unmatched. The CDR3 reads CASSFTSVGNEQFF. In DNA, the CDR3 is TGCGCCAGCAGCTTTACTAGCGTGGGGAATGAGCAGTTCTTC.

This clone was counted a few times. The rearrangement uses TRBV7-2 and TRBJ1-1; D might be TRBD1 (5 bases). Germline-derived CDR1 and CDR2 are SGHTA and FQGNSA. The CDR3 is 14 residues long. Trimming took 1 base from V and 6 from J, leaving 12 bases between them. The chain's CDR3 is CASSLGWGYSEAFF. CDR3 bases: TGTGCCAGCAGCTTAGGGTGGGGGTATTCTGAAGCTTTCTTT.

The chain joins TRBV5-1 to TRBJ1-2, with a tentative D call TRBD1 (5 bases). Germline V gene sequence: CDR1 SGHRS, CDR2 YFSETQ. The CDR3 spans 16 residues. The V end was cut by 1 base, the J end by 3 bases, with 16 bases between. DNA for the CDR3: TGCGCCAGCAGCTTGTTGCCCCAGGACACCCACTATGGCTACACCTTC. This codes for CASSLLPQDTHYGYTF. The full variable domain, with the rest looked up from reference TRBV5-1 and TRBJ1-2, is KAGVTQTPRYLIKTRGQQVTLSCSPISGHRSVSWYQQTPGQGLQFLFEYFSETQRNKGNFPGRFSGRQFSNSRSEMNVSTLELGDSALYLCASSLLPQDTHYGYTFGSGTRLTVV.

The rearrangement uses TRBV5-1 and TRBJ1-5; perhaps TRBD1 as D (5 bases). Looked up from germline, CDR1 is SGHRS and CDR2 is YFSETQ. Trimming took off 4 bases at V and 6 bases at J, with 14 bases between the two ends. The length of the CDR3 is 14 residues. The CDR3 coding sequence is TGCGCCAGCAGCATTGGGCAGGGCATTCAGCCCCAGCATTTT. The encoded protein is CASSIGQGIQPQHF.

This clone has just a few counts. The genes are TRBV19 and TRBJ1-2, with TRBD1 as a possible D gene (6 bases). This CDR3 has 15 amino acids. From germline, CDR1 is LNHDA and CDR2 SQIVND (reference sequence). V dropped 7 bases and J dropped 2 bases, with 17 bases sitting between them. CDR3 nucleotides: TGTGCCAGTAATCACCGGACAGCGTTCAACTATGGCTACACCTTC. Protein: CASNHRTAFNYGYTF. The variable domain in full, completed from reference TRBV19 and TRBJ1-2, reads DGGITQSPKYLFRKEGQNVTLSCEQNLNHDAMYWYRQDPGQGLRLIYYSQIVNDFQKGDIAEGYSVSREKKESFPLTVTSAQKNPTAFYLCASNHRTAFNYGYTFGSGTRLTVV.